Below are 2 T cell receptor beta chains sequenced from a single sample in a study of blood T cell repertoires in COVID-19. Profiling relied on immunoSEQ multiplex PCR, and the TCRdb table lists in-frame clones only, not all of them. The table has 150,000 to 200,000 clones, roughly 90% seen once; the top ten hold around 17%. The sample comprised peripheral blood. These receptors were collected from a man aged 60 to 69 with active or convalescent COVID-19.

The chain carries TRBV19 and TRBJ1-3; 7 nucleotides agree with TRBD1. Germline trimming cut 6 bases from V and 4 bases from J; bases unmatched to any gene: 6. Germline CDR1 LNHDA, CDR2 SQIVND (reference sequence). This CDR3 has 14 residues. The CDR3 is CASRLTGAGNTIYF. DNA of the CDR3: TGTGCCAGTAGGCTAACAGGGGCCGGAAACACCATATATTTT.

The V and J genes are TRBV9 and TRBJ2-5; a possible D gene is TRBD1 (6 bases). From germline, CDR1 is SGDLS and CDR2 YYNGEE. The CDR3 loop spans 16 amino acids. The V end was cut by 0 bases, the J end by 4 bases, with 16 bases between. As DNA, the CDR3 is TGTGCCAGCAGCGTAGGACAGGCTCAAGGTGGAGAGACCCAGTACTTC. It yields the protein CASSVGQAQGGETQYF.